This T cell receptor beta chain was documented in a study of blood T cells in healthy people across ages. PCR was performed a second time for roughly 7 to 11 cycles using a sample-barcoded 5' primer and a J-beta primer mix. TCRdb reprocessed the 5' RACE reads with MiXCR, giving one entry per CDR3 protein. Of about 2 million distinct CDR3 sequences in the sample, about 49% are singletons; the top ten hold approximately 2.1%. Germline CDR1 reads LGHNA; CDR2 reads YSLEER. The CDR3 is made up of 17 amino acids. The sequenced sample was blood. The gene calls are TRBV4-3 and TRBJ2-5; the match to TRBD1 covers 7 bases. The end of the DNA aligns better with TRBJ2-7, so the J call may be wrong. The clonotype originates from a woman aged 40-49 years in good health. This chain's CDR3 is CASSQEGGQGVSYEQYF. The DNA for the CDR3 is TGCGCCAGCAGCCAAGAAGGGGGCCAGGGGGTCTCCTACGAGCAGTACTTC.